This TCR beta chain was identified during a study of cytomegalovirus exposure and HLA in healthy donors. This CDR3 is 16 amino acids long. V was cut by 2 bases and J by 5 bases, with 18 bases left in between. CDR1 is MDHEN and CDR2 is SYDVKM in the germline V gene. On this clone itself: Its matching antigen is unknown.

Whole-study results and caveats: Reported results showed that the classifier diagnosed cytomegalovirus status with high specificity and sensitivity.

PCR employed 60 Vbeta and 13 Jbeta primers. Assay used: immunoSEQ multiplex PCR; TCRdb lists only in-frame clones, some missing. Among about 43,000 clones listed, approximately 47% were seen once. What was sequenced was PBMCs. This receptor was obtained from a man aged 55 to 70 in good health and CMV-seronegative. The V gene is TRBV28, the J gene TRBJ1-1; D may be TRBD1 (6 bases). CDR3 in amino acids: CASSLGRGPEGTEAFF. The CDR3 DNA reads TGTGCCAGCAGTTTAGGGCGGGGGCCTGAGGGAACTGAAGCTTTCTTT.